Only one count was recorded for the clone carrying this T cell receptor (beta chain). The data originate from a study of technical replicates of blood from a few donors. The CDR3 sequence is 15 residues long. Trimming shortened V by 3 bases and J by 3 bases, and 15 bases separated the two germline ends. CDR1 is LNHDA, CDR2 SQIVND, per germline (reference sequence). Assay: immunoSEQ multiplex PCR; the TCRdb copy retains only in-frame clones and omits some. Of approximately 68,000 clones listed, 95% to 97% are singletons. The sequencing input was T cells isolated from PBMCs. The V call is TRBV19, the J call TRBJ2-7; TRBD2 might be the D (5 bases). The receptor was isolated from a human donor in good health. DNA for the CDR3: TGTGCCAGTAGTATGCTTGGAGGTATAGTCTACGAGCAGTACTTC. Encoded protein: CASSMLGGIVYEQYF.